This T cell receptor (beta chain) was profiled in a study of blood T cell repertoires in COVID-19 (TCRdb year 2020). About the full investigation: The collaborator samples originated in the United States, Italy and Spain and spanned the acute and convalescent phases of COVID-19. A de-identified subject ID, COVID-19 status, age in years and sex were almost always included in the sample metadata. Samples were obtained from the ongoing ImmuneRACE study (first 160 participants) and from 1,254 subjects provided by 6 global collaborators. HLA class I and class II types, where available, came from metadata supplied by the sample provider rather than from assay-based typing. A freely available public database, intended as a resource for researchers studying the immune response to SARS-CoV-2, is where the repertoires were released. Subjects who had been exposed to COVID-19, were actively infected with it, or had recovered from it provided the deeply sampled blood TCRbeta repertoires that made up the dataset. The prospective study material was composed of cDNA or gDNA derived from T cells, B-cell-depleted T cells, or PBMCs.

At one collaborating source in Seattle, patients were enrolled during active infection and were followed longitudinally through the course of disease. Each collaborating institution followed its own protocols to collect whole blood in K2EDTA tubes. For TCRbeta analysis, collaborator samples were shipped as frozen whole blood, as isolated PBMCs, or as DNA extracted from either sample type. The full study reports these points: Clinical and demographic metadata were provided uncurated, with the amount varying by source and participant.

TCRbeta CDR3 regions were amplified from genomic DNA using the immunoSEQ Assay, a bias-controlled multiplex PCR. The original pipeline was this. Within the assay, amplification of reference gene primers was used to estimate how many nucleated cells each sample contained. Sequence reads were collapsed and filtered to measure the absolute abundance of every unique TCRbeta CDR3 rearrangement. For each sample, productive Simpson clonality was calculated by taking the square root of Simpson's diversity index across productive rearrangements. Imported from immuneACCESS, the table was reduced by TCRdb to in-frame sequences with V and J called. These copies leave out some clones; in studies compared against another copy, an unresolved V gene accounts for under half, and the cause of the remainder is not known. That table furnishes V, J and clone size, whereas the DNA furnished D and trimming. The sample contains a few hundred thousand clones, 80% to 85% of them found a single time. Together, the top ten hold approximately 5.6% of the sample.

Looking up the germline V gene yields CDR1 MDHEN and CDR2 SYDVKM. V sheds 10 bases and J sheds 0 bases, leaving 15 bases between their ends. The CDR3 numbers 15 residues from cysteine through phenylalanine. Just the 45-base CDR3 DNA is kept, in frame starting at base 1. Comment on this clone: Its recognized antigen is unknown. Base qualities are not provided; no much larger clone lies one nucleotide away.

The source is a woman aged 70-85 years with COVID-19, enrolled during active disease. The sample comprised peripheral blood. The chain couples TRBV28 to TRBJ2-2; the D region possibly corresponds to TRBD2 (6 bases align). The CDR3: CAISGRTSNTGELFF. The sequenced DNA is TGTGCCATTAGCGGCCGGACTTCGAACACCGGGGAGCTGTTTTTT.